Below are 20 T cell receptor beta chains sequenced from a single sample in a study of shared clonotypes between healthy human individuals. Repertoires were generated with immunoSEQ multiplex PCR, while TCRdb's copy carries only in-frame clones and drops some. In the table there are about 500,000 clones, approximately 80% of which are singletons. The source material was PBMCs. The receptor source for this set is a woman aged 40-49 years in good health. Some clones in this sample may be carry-over from other donors' samples.

This clone was counted a few times. CDR3 loop: CASSQFRGTDTQYF. CDR3 sequence (DNA): TGTGCCAGCAGCCAATTCCGGGGTACAGATACGCAGTATTTT. This chain links TRBV7-9 with TRBJ2-3, with D possibly TRBD2 on 5 matching bases. V gave up 5 bases and J gave up 3 bases, with 12 bases separating them. The CDR3 is 14 residues long. From germline, CDR1 is SEHNR and CDR2 FQNEAQ (reference sequence).

The chain is built from TRBV9 and TRBJ2-3, with TRBD2 matching 8 bases. The germline CDR1 and CDR2 sequences are SGDLS and YYNGEE. The trim removed 8 bases at V and 4 bases at J, leaving 9 bases unmatched. CDR3 length: 14 residues. This CDR3 is CASSLGLAADTQYF. The CDR3 DNA reads as TGTGCCAGTAGCCTCGGACTAGCAGCAGATACGCAGTATTTT.

Many counts were recorded for this clone. V is TRBV6-4 and J is TRBJ2-3, with D tentatively TRBD1 or TRBD2 (6 bases each). Germline lookup yields CDR1 MRHNA and CDR2 SNTAGT. CDR3 size: 16 residues. Trimming removed 0 bases from V and 4 bases from J, with 14 bases in between. CDR3 loop: CASSDSRGAGSDTQYF. The CDR3 nucleotides read TGTGCCAGCAGTGACTCGAGGGGGGCCGGCTCAGATACGCAGTATTTT.

The chain recombines TRBV9 with TRBJ2-7, with 9 bases matching TRBD1. This CDR3 comprises 15 residues. Germline V lookup: CDR1 SGDLS, CDR2 YYNGEE. The trim removed 1 base at V and 2 bases at J, leaving 4 bases unmatched. The CDR3 sequence: CASSVTGQGTYEQYF. The CDR3 DNA reads TGTGCCAGCAGCGTAACGGGACAGGGTACCTACGAGCAGTACTTC.

This chain connects TRBV12-5 to TRBJ1-2; D not resolved. Trimming took 3 bases from V and 3 from J, leaving 11 bases between them. Germline V gives CDR1 LGHNT, CDR2 FRNRAP. CDR3 size: 14 residues. The CDR3 DNA reads as TGTGCTAGTGGTTTAGGGAGAGGTGACTATGGCTACACCTTC. It is translated as CASGLGRGDYGYTF.

V gene TRBV28 combines with J gene TRBJ1-2, with unresolved D. Germline CDR1 reads MDHEN; CDR2 reads SYDVKM. Trimming took 6 bases from V and 4 from J, leaving 9 bases between them. The CDR3 sequence is 12 residues long. The CDR3 loop reads CASSTHGYGYTF. The CDR3 nucleotides read TGTGCCAGCAGCACGCACGGCTATGGCTACACCTTC.

The rearrangement uses TRBV28 and TRBJ2-3; 8 bases fit TRBD2. The CDR3 is made up of 15 amino acids. V shed 4 bases, J shed 3 bases, and the junction held 6 bases outside the gene matches. Germline loops: CDR1 MDHEN, CDR2 SYDVKM. CDR3 loop: CASSSPGGPTDTQYF. For the CDR3, the DNA is TGTGCCAGCAGTTCACCGGGAGGGCCGACAGATACGCAGTATTTT.

CDR3 protein: CASSQGLVSYEQYF. The CDR3 DNA sequence: TGCGCCAGCAGCCAAGGACTAGTTTCCTACGAGCAGTACTTC. The chain links TRBV4-3 to TRBJ2-7, with D tentatively TRBD2 (6 bases). The CDR3 runs to 14 residues. Germline CDR1 reads LGHNA; CDR2 reads YSLEER. V gave up 1 base and J gave up 1 base, with 8 bases separating them.

This clone was picked up a small number of times. The chain recombines TRBV11-2 with TRBJ2-3, with D maybe TRBD2 (6 bases). Germline CDR1 SGHAT, CDR2 FQNNGV. The CDR3 is 14 residues long. The ends were cut back, 5 bases at V and 0 bases at J, with 9 bases in the middle. The CDR3 sequence: CASSRGTSTDTQYF. CDR3 DNA sequence: TGTGCCAGCAGCAGAGGGACTAGCACAGATACGCAGTATTTT.

The chain uses TRBV5-6 and TRBJ1-4; tentative D call: TRBD1 (5 bases). Between the trimmed V and J ends, which lost 0 bases and 3 bases, there was a span of 15 bases. This CDR3 region has 17 residues. The V gene's germline CDR1 is SGHDT and CDR2 YYEEEE. The CDR3 coding sequence is TGTGCCAGCAGCTTGGGCCGCTCGACAGCTCCTAATGAAAAACTGTTTTTT. It codes for CASSLGRSTAPNEKLFF.

This chain links TRBV28 with TRBJ1-1, with D possibly being TRBD1 (5 bases). Germline CDR1 MDHEN, CDR2 SYDVKM. CDR3 length: 14 residues. The V end was cut by 6 bases, the J end by 2 bases, with 13 bases between. The CDR3 reads CASSSGTSNTEAFF. CDR3 DNA sequence: TGTGCCAGCAGCTCCGGGACGAGCAACACTGAAGCTTTCTTT.

The chain combines TRBV19 with TRBJ2-1; D gene uncertain. Germline V lookup: CDR1 LNHDA, CDR2 SQIVND (reference sequence). V shed 0 bases and J shed 3 bases, with 9 bases lying between them. CDR3 length: 15 amino acids. The CDR3 loop reads CASSIDGDVYNEQFF. For the CDR3, the DNA is TGTGCCAGTAGTATAGATGGGGATGTCTACAATGAGCAGTTCTTC.

As concerns this clone: A far larger clone is off by one base, so a read error is likely. The sample carries other DNA sequences with the same CDR3. The J gene is TRBJ2-1, the V gene TRBV27, with D unclear. This CDR3 has 15 amino acids. V lost 4 bases to trimming and J lost 1 base, with 11 bases between them. CDR1 and CDR2 from the germline V gene are MNHEY and SMNVEV (reference sequence). The CDR3 is CASSSGVESYNEQFF. CDR3 DNA: TGTGCCAGCAGTTCTGGGGTTGAATCCTACAATGAGCAGTTCTTC.

The rearrangement uses TRBV19 and TRBJ1-2, with D perhaps TRBD1 (5 bases). This CDR3 spans 13 amino acids. Germline lookup yields CDR1 LNHDA and CDR2 SQIVND (reference sequence). V was pared by 6 bases and J by 7 bases, with 15 bases between. The CDR3 is CASRATGEGGYTF. CDR3 bases: TGTGCCAGTAGGGCTACGGGGGAAGGTGGCTACACCTTC.

The chain uses TRBV7-8 and TRBJ2-7; TRBD2 matches at 8 bases. V lost 0 bases to trimming and J lost 2 bases; unmatched junction nucleotides: 6. This CDR3 has 16 residues. Germline V gene data show CDR1 as SGHVS and CDR2 as FQNEAQ. CDR3 sequence: CASSLAALAGAYEQYF. DNA of the CDR3: TGTGCCAGCAGCTTAGCAGCTCTAGCGGGTGCCTACGAGCAGTACTTC.

The rearrangement links TRBV7-6 to TRBJ2-1, with 8 bases lining up with TRBD2. The junction had 2 bases not matched to a gene; V was cut back by 4 bases and J by 0 bases. Germline lookup yields CDR1 SGHVS and CDR2 FNYEAQ. This CDR3 is 15 amino acids long. Here the CDR3 reads CASSSLAGSYNEQFF. The CDR3 DNA reads TGTGCCAGCAGCTCCCTAGCGGGCTCCTACAATGAGCAGTTCTTC.

With respect to this clone: A far larger clone is just one base off, so this is likely a read error. V gene TRBV30 combines with J gene TRBJ1-1; no clear D. Per the germline V gene, CDR1 is GTSNPN and CDR2 is SVGIG (reference sequence). The CDR3 has 14 residues. CDR3 protein: CAWSVTEMNTEASF. In DNA, the CDR3 is TGTGCCTGGAGTGTAACGGAGATGAACACTGAAGCTTCCTTT.

In DNA, the CDR3 is TGTGCCATCAGAGACCCCTACGAGCAGTACTTC. Residues: CAIRDPYEQYF. V and J are TRBV10-3 and TRBJ2-7; D ambiguous. V was trimmed by 6 bases and J by 2 bases, leaving 5 bases between them. Per germline, CDR1 ENHRY and CDR2 SYGVKD. CDR3 size: 11 residues.

This sequence joins TRBV10-2 and TRBJ2-7, with 8 bases aligning to TRBD2. Per germline, CDR1 WSHSY and CDR2 SAAADI. J gave up 7 bases and V 6 bases, and 14 bases lay outside the gene matches. The CDR3 sequence is 15 residues long. The CDR3 nucleotides are TGCGCCAGCAGGATCAAGGGACTAGTCGGGGGGGAGCAGTACTTC. Translated: CASRIKGLVGGEQYF.

The rearrangement uses TRBV29-1 and TRBJ2-7, with 9 bases lining up with TRBD1. This CDR3 contains 13 residues. V lost 7 bases to trimming and J lost 4 bases; unmatched junction nucleotides: 8. The V gene's germline CDR1 is SQVTM and CDR2 ANQGSEA. The CDR3 sequence is CSGAQGQGYEQYF. In nucleotides, the CDR3 is TGCAGCGGCGCCCAGGGACAGGGATACGAGCAGTACTTC.